A single sample is the source of the 12 T cell receptor beta chains below, sequenced in a study of Ad26.COV2.S vaccination and SARS-CoV-2 variants. Some clones are missing from TCRdb's copy, which holds only in-frame ones; the method was immunoSEQ multiplex PCR. The sample yields roughly 320,000 clones, around four fifths seen once. As to treatment: over 15 received Ad26.COV2.S at low or high dose, single or two shots; 5 received placebo; per-sample allocation not given. Vaccine and placebo recipients were sampled on day 63 after the first injection. The sample in question was peripheral blood, obtained in a trial of Ad26.COV2.S vaccine versus placebo. Receptors originate from a person aged 18 to 65 who received the Ad26.COV2.S COVID-19 vaccine or a placebo.

The genes are TRBV29-1 and TRBJ1-1; TRBD1 matches at 7 bases. Germline loops: CDR1 SQVTM, CDR2 ANQGSEA. This CDR3 is built from 13 residues. V gave up 4 bases and J gave up 6 bases; unmatched junction bases: 8. CDR3 residues: CSVGDSLHPEAFF. The DNA for the CDR3 is TGCAGCGTTGGGGACAGTCTACACCCTGAAGCTTTCTTT.

The chain links TRBV5-1 to TRBJ1-6; 9 nucleotides agree with TRBD1. Trimming at V came to 4 bases and at J to 8 bases, leaving 4 bases not matched to a gene. CDR1 SGHRS and CDR2 YFSETQ come from the germline V gene. CDR3 size: 14 residues. The CDR3: CASSVDRGDSPLHF. The CDR3 bases are TGCGCCAGCAGCGTGGACAGGGGAGATTCACCCCTCCACTTT.

The chain recombines TRBV5-6 with TRBJ2-5; 12 nucleotides line up with TRBD2. Unmatched junction bases numbered 11, after V lost 4 bases and J lost 10 bases. The length of the CDR3 is 15 residues. Germline lookup yields CDR1 SGHDT and CDR2 YYEEEE. The CDR3 here is CASSRWLGLAGYQYF. For the CDR3, the DNA is TGTGCCAGCAGCCGATGGCTCGGACTAGCGGGGTACCAGTACTTC.

J is TRBJ2-1 and V is TRBV5-5; no reliable D call. Germline V gives CDR1 SGHKS, CDR2 YYEKEE (reference sequence). The CDR3 covers 14 residues. V was trimmed by 0 bases and J by 2 bases, leaving 6 bases between them. The CDR3 sequence: CASSLGLPYNEQFF. For the CDR3, the DNA is TGTGCCAGCAGCTTGGGACTGCCCTACAATGAGCAGTTCTTC. Drawing the rest from reference TRBV5-5 and TRBJ2-1, the complete variable domain is DAGVTQSPTHLIKTRGQQVTLRCSPISGHKSVSWYQQVLGQGPQFIFQYYEKEERGRGNFPDRFSARQFPNYSSELNVNALLLGDSALYLCASSLGLPYNEQFFGPGTRLTVL.

The rearrangement links TRBV18 to TRBJ1-4; D remains unclear. The CDR3 totals 13 residues. V lost 4 bases, J lost 5 bases, and 8 bases lay in between. Germline CDR1 and CDR2: KGHSH and LQKENI. The CDR3 region has the DNA TGTGCCAGCTCACGCGGGAGGAATGAAAAACTGTTTTTT. Encoded protein: CASSRGRNEKLFF. Together with reference TRBV18 and TRBJ1-4, the CDR3 gives the full variable domain: NAGVMQNPRHLVRRRGQEARLRCSPMKGHSHVYWYRQLPEEGLKFMVYLQKENIIDESGMPKERFSAEFPKEGPSILRIQQVVRGDSAAYFCASSRGRNEKLFFGSGTQLSVL.

The chain links TRBV20-1 to TRBJ1-1; D remains unclear. The length of the CDR3 is 10 residues. V was shortened by 5 bases and J by 12 bases, with 13 bases between the two germline ends. The germline V gene encodes CDR1 DFQATT and CDR2 SNEGSKA (reference sequence). CDR3 protein: CSADDRATFF. DNA for the CDR3: TGCAGTGCTGATGACCGGGCGACTTTCTTT.

The V gene is TRBV6-5, the J gene TRBJ2-7, with a possible D match to TRBD1 (5 bases). The CDR3 runs to 14 residues. The germline V and J ends were trimmed by 9 bases and 3 bases, with 18 bases remaining between them. Germline lookup yields CDR1 MNHEY and CDR2 SVGAGI. CDR3 coding DNA: TGTGCCAGTGGTATATATGGACAAGACTACGAGCAGTACTTC. This sequence encodes CASGIYGQDYEQYF.

V gene TRBV29-1 combines with J gene TRBJ1-2; perhaps TRBD1 as D (5 bases). Germline assignment: CDR1 SQVTM and CDR2 ANQGSEA. CDR3 length: 11 residues. V lost 4 bases, J lost 7 bases, and 10 bases lay in between. For the CDR3, the DNA is TGCAGCGTTGGCCAGGGCGGTGGCTACACCTTC. It specifies CSVGQGGGYTF.

This sequence joins TRBV5-1 and TRBJ1-5, with D possibly matching TRBD1 (6 bases). The CDR3 contains 15 residues. V gave up 2 bases and J gave up 1 base, with 10 bases separating them. CDR1 SGHRS and CDR2 YFSETQ come from the germline V gene. CDR3 nucleotides: TGCGCCAGCAGCTTTGACGGGACAAGCAATCAGCCCCAGCATTTT. This encodes CASSFDGTSNQPQHF.

This clone showed up just once. This chain connects TRBV7-9 to TRBJ1-4; a possible D gene is TRBD1 (5 bases). V was shortened by 5 bases and J by 0 bases, with 13 bases between the two germline ends. The CDR3 spans 16 residues. CDR1 is SEHNR, CDR2 FQNEAQ, per germline (reference sequence). The CDR3 protein is CASSSLSTATNEKLFF. The CDR3 bases are TGTGCCAGCAGCAGTCTCTCGACAGCAACTAATGAAAAACTGTTTTTT.

This clone was picked up a small number of times. The rearrangement links TRBV7-9 to TRBJ2-5, with D unresolved. From germline, CDR1 is SEHNR and CDR2 FQNEAQ (reference sequence). The CDR3 spans 14 residues. Trimming removed 7 bases at V and 1 base at J, with 13 bases between. The CDR3 reads CASIGGYGQETQYF. CDR3 bases: TGTGCCAGCATTGGCGGCTACGGCCAAGAGACCCAGTACTTC.

The rearrangement joins TRBV28 to TRBJ1-1; the D gene is possibly TRBD1 (6 bases). The CDR3 covers 12 residues. The germline V gene has CDR1 MDHEN and CDR2 SYDVKM. V lost 6 bases to trimming and J lost 6 bases, with 11 bases between them. In nucleotides, the CDR3 is TGTGCCAGCAGACGCGGACAGCCTGAAGCTTTCTTT. This translates into CASRRGQPEAFF.